What follows is one T cell receptor beta chain and its context. The antigen it recognizes is unknown. Per-base quality was not reported, and no clone a single base away is much larger than it. These data are taken from a study of vaccination and CD4 T cells after COVID-19 (dated by TCRdb to the early 2020s). For the wider study: Every convalescent patient had a positive nasal swab PCR test for SARS-CoV-2, with mild disease in several patients and severe disease in one. Post-COVID blood samples from convalescent patients were collected a median of around 110 days after diagnosis, with a range of 35 to 161 days. Participants got two doses of the Pfizer-BioNTech BNT162b2 vaccine (n=8) or two doses of the Moderna mRNA-1273 vaccine (n=2). In the convalescent cohort there were six males and four females, among whom were two Hispanic individuals, seven Caucasians, two Asians and one multiracial person. Overlapping spike peptide pools from SARS-CoV-2 and from the common cold coronaviruses HCoV-NL63, HCoV-OC43 and HCoV-229E were used as culture stimuli. In around 9 COVID-19 convalescent patients and a handful of infection-naive healthy vaccine recipients, researchers compared the spike-specific CD4+ TCR repertoire from before mRNA vaccination with the repertoire from after. Post-vaccine blood samples were obtained a median of around 74 days after the second vaccine dose, with a range of about 13 to 241 days. Control cultures received a CEFX viral epitope pool as the positive control, an HIV-1 Nef peptide pool as the negative control, or no peptide. Beyond this particular receptor, the publication reports: The median number of SARS-CoV-2-reactive clonotypes rose from about 19 after infection to 30 to 45 after vaccination, but the change was not significant. In convalescent patients, nearly all vaccine-specific clones (304 of 307) were found to be mono-reactive for SARS-CoV-2 spike rather than cross-reactive with common cold coronaviruses. The number of convalescent patients in the study was relatively small, and the study did not examine early timepoints following natural infection. In convalescent patients, a median roughly 87% of post-vaccine SARS-CoV-2-reactive clones were detected only after vaccination, and vaccine-specific priming was suggested by this finding.

Library preparation used PCR. TCR sequencing of DNA from cultured CD4+ T cells used the Oncomine TCR Beta short-read assay at the Johns Hopkins FTIC core. The QIAamp micro DNA kit was used to extract genomic DNA from the cultured CD4+ T cells. Oncomine TCR Beta libraries from cultured CD4+ T cells were pooled using unique dual indexes and sequenced on an Illumina iSeq 100. Per the source publication's procedure: Non-productive sequences were removed, and CDR3s that did not start with C, did not end with F or W, or were shorter than 7 amino acids were discarded. Antigen-specific clonotypes were identified with the MANAFEST web application by comparing peptide-stimulated wells with reference and other culture wells. Positive clones required FDR below 0.05, an odds ratio above 5, and productive frequency above 0.1% in at least two of three replicate wells. A clonotype counted as cross-reactive if it showed significant expansion both in the SARS-CoV-2 spike wells and in at least one common cold coronavirus spike condition. CDR3 homology was assessed with Levenshtein distances (stringdist) and unrooted phylogenetic trees (ape) in R version 3.6.1. TCRdb's own reprocessing of the public reads used fastp at Q25 and MiXCR and kept productive beta chains. Duplicate CDR3 protein sequences are folded into a single record with the most common DNA and genes. The V and J calls and clone size come from TCRdb's table, not from the authors' own analysis. Present in this sample are 15,000 to 17,000 distinct CDR3 sequences, around 78% of which were seen just once. 10% to 11% of the sample comes from the top ten.

V is clipped by 8 bases and J by 8 bases, and the sequence between their germline boundaries is 9 bases long. CDR1 MNHNS and CDR2 SASEGT are derived from the germline V gene. The cysteine opens and the phenylalanine closes a CDR3 of 11 amino acids. The sequence is cut down to CDR3 DNA, 33 bases in frame from base 1. Interpreted using the paper, the treatment or condition label stands for: roughly ten-day PBMC culture with coronavirus spike peptide pools or control peptides (ViraFEST assay). To expand antigen-specific T cells with peptide pools and then pick out the expanded clonotypes through TCR sequencing, the study relied on the ViraFEST assay. The convalescent patients' positive SARS-CoV-2 PCR tests fell between March and December 2020, which was before the Alpha, Beta and Delta variants emerged in the United States. Each well held some 2 million PBMCs cultured with approximately 9.1 ug/ml peptide pools in IMDM containing approximately 5% human AB serum and around 10 IU/ml IL-2. Half of the culture medium was replaced with fresh IL-2-containing medium on days 3 and 7. Once the cells had been in culture for less than 11 days, the EasySep CD4+ T cell isolation kit was used to isolate CD4+ T cells by negative selection. Ficoll-Paque Plus gradient centrifugation was used to isolate PBMCs from whole blood, and the isolated PBMCs were then either used fresh or cryopreserved at -140C. In general, triplicate wells were set up for every culture condition.

The sequence links TRBV6-1 to TRBJ1-4; a tentative D match to TRBD1 spans 5 bases. Sequencing was carried out using CD4+ T cells from blood, cultured in vitro. The clonotype comes from a human donor who had recovered from COVID-19. DNA sequence: TGTGCCAGCGGGGGTCCAGAAAAACTGTTTTTT. Its protein reads: CASGGPEKLFF.